This T cell receptor beta chain was documented in a study of PD-L1 blockade in urothelial cancer (dated by TCRdb to 2015 to 2018). Regarding the research as a whole: Therapy was started around 2014 for all patients, and atezolizumab 1,200 mg was administered intravenously every 3 weeks. About 90% of the 29 patients were identified as males with urothelial cancer of bladder origin, and a prior smoking history was reported by 18 of 29 patients. Patients had an ECOG performance status of 0 or 1 and had received between 0 and 3 prior chemotherapy regimens. Blood samples were analyzed at 3 weeks after treatment start (second dose) and at 6 weeks after treatment start. A median of roughly 140,000 T cells and tens of thousands of unique TCRs was obtained from blood samples, and a median clonality of 0.080 was observed. The study was an exploratory multi-omic analysis of somatic, immune and clinical correlates of response to PD-L1 blockade with atezolizumab in urothelial cancer. Pretreatment tumor samples, along with matched peripheral blood serially collected before and after atezolizumab treatment, were subjected to TCR sequencing. Durable clinical benefit meant progression-free survival longer than 6 months, and TCR features were also tested against progression-free and overall survival. In the same patients, whole exome sequencing and RNA sequencing of pretreatment tumors were performed in addition to TCR sequencing. About 10 patients achieved durable clinical benefit and approximately 20 did not. Pretreatment blood TCR-seq was available for 30 or so patients, at least one posttreatment blood collection was obtained for 25 or so patients, and tumor TCR-seq was available for 25 or so patients.

Each PCR received spiked-in synthetic TCR analog templates so that absolute template abundance could be estimated from read counts. Using the immunoSEQ assay, TCRbeta CDR3 regions were amplified from genomic DNA with bias-controlled V and J gene primers. Sequencing of rearranged TCRbeta segments was done at approximately 20X coverage. As for how the authors treated the data: Sequencing errors were corrected by clustering, and CDR3s were annotated against IMGT so that V, D and J genes could be assigned. Out-of-frame and stop-codon sequences were excluded, and only productive TCRbeta rearrangements were used in downstream analyses. Clonality was computed as one minus Shannon entropy normalized by the log of the number of unique productive sequences. Clones differing between time points or between blood and tumor were identified using Fisher's exact test with Benjamini-Hochberg correction, with an adjusted p below 0.01 applied as the threshold. This is the immuneACCESS table as TCRdb keeps it, with only in-frame sequences that have V and J called. A part of the clones is gone; compared with another copy, unresolved V genes explain less than half, and the rest is unexplained. V, J and clone size derive from that table, while D and trimming were established from the DNA sequence. In this sample the table shows some 97,000 clones, roughly nine tenths of which occur a single time. 0.92% of the sample belongs to the ten largest clones.

Points the paper makes about the study in general: Because the sample size was small (n ≈ 30) and many exploratory analyses were performed, the results are intended to be hypothesis-generating. Patients with durable benefit showed greater expansion of tumor-associated TCR clones in peripheral blood 3 weeks after starting treatment (n ≈ 21, p = 0.022). Improved progression-free and overall survival was associated with having pretreatment peripheral blood TCR clonality below the median.

The CDR3 runs 17 residues from the cysteine to the phenylalanine. The sequence is cut down to CDR3 DNA, 51 bases in frame from base 1. Between the V and J ends, shortened by 3 bases and 5 bases respectively, the junction contains 22 bases. Sequences LNHDA (CDR1) and SQIVND (CDR2) are obtained from the germline V gene (reference sequence). Note on this clone: The antigen it binds to is not known. Nothing much larger sits one base from this clone, and base qualities are not available.

A total of under 30 patients with locally advanced or metastatic urothelial carcinoma, treated at Memorial Sloan Kettering on a trial protocol, made up the cohort. Peripheral blood mononuclear cells were collected pretreatment and during treatment, with between 1 and 8 total time points obtained per patient. The Qiagen DNeasy Blood extraction kit was used to purify genomic DNA from total PBMCs and from tumor samples. PBMCs were collected pretreatment and during treatment and were isolated and stored as previously described. The chain joins TRBV19 to TRBJ1-2, with the D gene uncertain. Here the sequenced sample was PBMCs, taken around atezolizumab (anti-PD-L1) treatment. The TCR sequence derives from a woman of 80 years or more with urothelial cancer. CDR3 loop: CASSIRQVDDPRYGYTF. The DNA sequence reads TGTGCCAGTAGTATTAGGCAGGTTGATGACCCACGATATGGCTACACCTTC.